This T cell receptor (beta chain) was retrieved from a study of shared clonotypes between healthy human individuals. Donation came from healthy HIV-negative adults that had no recent acute infections or vaccinations. Here immunoSEQ multiplex PCR was the method, and the copy in TCRdb shows in-frame clones only, minus some. The sample has roughly 2.2 million clones, around 90% seen once; the top ten hold about 0.36%. Trimming pared 4 bases from V and 4 bases from J, leaving 14 bases between. Germline V gene data show CDR1 as SGHRS and CDR2 as YFSETQ. There are 14 residues in the CDR3. The sequenced material came from naive CD4+ T cells from PBMCs. Subset of the sample: CD45RA+ positively selected. The TCR originated in a man aged 18 to 30 in good health. Some clones in this sample may be carry-over from other donors' samples. The J gene is TRBJ1-1, the V gene TRBV5-1, with D possibly matching TRBD1 (5 bases). The CDR3 nucleotides are TGCGCCAGCAGCCAGGGTCTTCAGGGCACTGAAGCTTTCTTT. It yields the protein CASSQGLQGTEAFF.